This TCR beta chain appears in the sequencing data of a study of OX40 agonist ivuxolimab in advanced cancers. Method: immunoSEQ multiplex PCR; TCRdb's copy keeps in-frame clones and lacks some. Of over 80,000 clones detected, about 89% appear once; the ten largest clones hold 0.43%. Trimming removed 1 base at V and 2 bases at J, with 5 bases between. The V gene's germline CDR1 is SGHRS and CDR2 YFSETQ. This CDR3 has 13 amino acids. The sequence was collected from an adult with an advanced solid tumor such as melanoma, head and neck, liver or kidney cancer. V is TRBV5-1 and J is TRBJ2-3; D uncertain. Sample: CD4+ or CD8+ T cells sorted from blood, taken in a trial of the OX40 agonist ivuxolimab. The CDR3 DNA reads as TGCGCCAGCAGCTTGAGGCCCACAGATACGCAGTATTTT. It translates to CASSLRPTDTQYF.